This T cell receptor (beta chain) was captured in a study of blood T cell repertoires in COVID-19. Study at large: Researchers got acute and convalescent COVID-19 samples from the United States, Italy and Spain.

J lost 2 bases, V lost 0 bases, and 0 bases had no gene match. The CDR3 extends over 14 amino acids. Germline CDR1 is MNHEY and CDR2 is SVGEGT. Turning to this clone: The sample contains more than one DNA sequence encoding this CDR3.

Study processing details: Estimation of nucleated cell counts relied on the amplification of reference gene primers. Assay used: immunoSEQ multiplex PCR; TCRdb lists only in-frame clones, some missing. Clone size and V and J calls were adopted from that table, with D and trimming inferred from the DNA. The table lists nearly 350,000 clones, about four fifths of them singletons. The rearrangement links TRBV6-2 or TRBV6-3 to TRBJ1-1, with 7 bases matching TRBD1. The source of this sequence is a man under 40 with active or convalescent COVID-19. The sequenced sample was peripheral blood. In DNA form, the CDR3 reads TGTGCCAGCAGTTACTCAGGGGGCAACACTGAAGCTTTCTTT. Translation gives CASSYSGGNTEAFF.